This paragraph reports one TCR beta chain. The V gene end was trimmed by 3 bases and the J gene end by 3 bases; junction bases not matched to a gene: 4. The CDR3 is 13 residues long. From germline, CDR1 is GTSNPN and CDR2 SVGIG (reference sequence). Treatment of the sample: roughly 20 received Ad26.COV2.S at low or high dose, single or two shots; roughly five received placebo; per-sample allocation not given. All samples were drawn on day 63, counting from the first vaccine or placebo injection. At a Boston site, the person donating was an adult of 18-55 years. This entry is derived from a study of Ad26.COV2.S vaccination and SARS-CoV-2 variants. Some clones are missing from TCRdb's copy, which holds only in-frame ones; the method was immunoSEQ multiplex PCR. The sample lists 510,000 or so clones; around 88% were seen once.

The source is a person aged 18-60 years who received the Ad26.COV2.S COVID-19 vaccine or a placebo. Material: peripheral blood, obtained in a trial of Ad26.COV2.S vaccine versus placebo. The chain couples TRBV30 to TRBJ2-5; 7 positions match TRBD1. CDR3 residues: CAWRWQGEETQYF. CDR3 coding DNA: TGTGCCTGGAGATGGCAGGGGGAAGAGACCCAGTACTTC.